These T cell receptor beta chains were read from a single sample in a study of T-cell memory formation after mild COVID-19. From the 5' RACE reads, TCRdb called clonotypes with MiXCR, one entry per CDR3 protein. The sample yields some 410,000 distinct CDR3 sequences, around a quarter seen once. The sequencing input was PBMCs or a T cell subset sorted from them (not recorded which). These receptors all stem from an adult woman who had mild COVID-19 (a few samples of this study predate the infection). Cell type and time point are not known. The CDR3 runs from the conserved cysteine through the conserved F or W. Fields, in order: clone size, V gene, J gene, D gene, CDR3 protein, CDR3 DNA. The D gene is left open where the match is weak. The listing skips clone size in some rows; elsewhere it reads once, few, many or a size class.

clone_size: .
v_call: TRBV5-1
j_call: TRBJ2-1
d_call: TRBD2
cdr3_aa: CASSFSGSRNEQFF
cdr3_nt: TGCGCCAGCAGCTTTAGCGGGAGTAGGAATGAGCAGTTCTTC

clone_size: .
v_call: TRBV30
j_call: TRBJ2-1
d_call: .
cdr3_aa: CAWNKVGAPEQFF
cdr3_nt: TGTGCCTGGAATAAGGTGGGGGCTCCTGAGCAGTTCTTC

clone_size: .
v_call: TRBV2
j_call: TRBJ2-6
d_call: TRBD1
cdr3_aa: CASKAPGQGVSGANVLTF
cdr3_nt: TGTGCCAGCAAGGCACCGGGACAGGGGGTCTCTGGGGCCAACGTCCTGACTTTC

clone_size: .
v_call: TRBV3-1
j_call: TRBJ1-2
d_call: TRBD1
cdr3_aa: CASRPQGADGYTF
cdr3_nt: TGTGCCAGCAGACCACAGGGGGCGGATGGCTACACCTTC

clone_size: .
v_call: TRBV7-9
j_call: TRBJ1-1
d_call: TRBD1
cdr3_aa: CASSWTGANTEAFF
cdr3_nt: TGTGCCAGCAGCTGGACAGGGGCGAACACTGAAGCTTTCTTT

clone_size: .
v_call: TRBV7-3
j_call: TRBJ1-2
d_call: TRBD1
cdr3_aa: CASSLTPGQGPLGGYTF
cdr3_nt: TGTGCCAGCAGCTTAACACCAGGACAGGGACCATTGGGTGGCTACACCTTC

clone_size: .
v_call: TRBV18
j_call: TRBJ2-5
d_call: .
cdr3_aa: CASSPRILSRVETQYF
cdr3_nt: TGTGCCAGCTCACCTAGGATTTTGTCTCGGGTGGAGACCCAGTACTTC

clone_size: .
v_call: TRBV4-3
j_call: TRBJ2-1
d_call: TRBD2
cdr3_aa: CASSPHTGTRAVHEQFF
cdr3_nt: TGCGCCAGCAGCCCCCACACAGGGACTAGGGCAGTCCATGAGCAGTTCTTC

clone_size: few
v_call: TRBV9
j_call: TRBJ2-1
d_call: .
cdr3_aa: CASTSRGNEQFF
cdr3_nt: TGTGCCAGCACCTCCCGTGGGAATGAGCAGTTCTTC

clone_size: .
v_call: TRBV15
j_call: TRBJ2-1
d_call: TRBD2
cdr3_aa: CATSTSGGRYEQFF
cdr3_nt: TGTGCCACCTCGACTAGCGGGGGAAGGTATGAGCAGTTCTTC

clone_size: .
v_call: TRBV6-1
j_call: TRBJ2-7
d_call: .
cdr3_aa: CASSEWGSYEQYF
cdr3_nt: TGTGCCAGCAGTGAATGGGGGAGCTACGAGCAGTACTTC

clone_size: .
v_call: TRBV29-1
j_call: TRBJ2-1
d_call: TRBD2
cdr3_aa: CSVRREALLSSYNEQFF
cdr3_nt: TGCAGCGTTCGGCGGGAGGCCTTACTAAGCTCCTACAATGAGCAGTTCTTC

clone_size: .
v_call: TRBV20-1
j_call: TRBJ2-3
d_call: TRBD1
cdr3_aa: CSARSGWDRQLSTDTQYF
cdr3_nt: TGCAGTGCTAGGTCCGGGTGGGACAGGCAGCTAAGCACAGATACGCAGTATTTT

clone_size: .
v_call: TRBV7-2
j_call: TRBJ2-2
d_call: TRBD2
cdr3_aa: CASSLGTSFSGELFF
cdr3_nt: TGTGCCAGCAGCCTCGGGACTAGCTTTTCCGGGGAGCTGTTTTTT

clone_size: few
v_call: TRBV12-3/TRBV12-4
j_call: TRBJ2-3
d_call: .
cdr3_aa: CASSYLTDTQYF
cdr3_nt: TGTGCCAGCAGTTACCTAACAGATACGCAGTATTTT

clone_size: few
v_call: TRBV5-1
j_call: TRBJ2-2
d_call: .
cdr3_aa: CASTLGQAGELFF
cdr3_nt: TGCGCCAGCACCCTTGGACAAGCCGGGGAGCTGTTTTTT

clone_size: few
v_call: TRBV20-1
j_call: TRBJ2-1
d_call: .
cdr3_aa: CSALPGDTSSYNEQFF
cdr3_nt: TGCAGTGCGCTTCCCGGGGACACGAGCTCCTACAATGAGCAGTTCTTC

clone_size: .
v_call: TRBV25-1
j_call: TRBJ2-5
d_call: TRBD2
cdr3_aa: CASRGEGLVTQYF
cdr3_nt: TGTGCCAGCCGCGGGGAGGGGCTTGTGACCCAGTACTTC

clone_size: .
v_call: TRBV7-9
j_call: TRBJ2-7
d_call: .
cdr3_aa: CASSPERGFYEQYF
cdr3_nt: TGTGCCAGCAGCCCAGAAAGGGGGTTCTACGAGCAGTACTTC

clone_size: .
v_call: TRBV4-2
j_call: TRBJ2-7
d_call: .
cdr3_aa: CASSQVLVATYEQYF
cdr3_nt: TGTGCCAGCAGCCAAGTTCTGGTAGCTACCTACGAGCAGTACTTC

clone_size: once
v_call: TRBV9
j_call: TRBJ1-6
d_call: TRBD1
cdr3_aa: CASSGAGTGNSPLHF
cdr3_nt: TGTGCCAGCAGCGGTGCCGGGACAGGGAATTCACCCCTCCACTTT

clone_size: .
v_call: TRBV5-1
j_call: TRBJ2-3
d_call: TRBD2
cdr3_aa: CASSFGTSGGTDTQYF
cdr3_nt: TGCGCCAGCAGCTTCGGGACTAGCGGGGGGACTGATACGCAGTATTTT

clone_size: many
v_call: TRBV20-1
j_call: TRBJ2-5
d_call: TRBD2
cdr3_aa: CSARVLLAGQETQYF
cdr3_nt: TGCAGTGCTAGAGTGTTGTTAGCGGGACAAGAGACCCAGTACTTC

clone_size: .
v_call: TRBV27
j_call: TRBJ2-1
d_call: .
cdr3_aa: CASSLHSVSEQFF
cdr3_nt: TGTGCCAGCAGTCTCCATAGCGTCAGTGAGCAGTTCTTC

clone_size: .
v_call: TRBV12-3/TRBV12-4
j_call: TRBJ1-5
d_call: TRBD1
cdr3_aa: CASSFGGQGSTQPQHF
cdr3_nt: TGTGCCAGCAGTTTCGGGGGACAGGGGTCCACTCAGCCCCAGCATTTT

clone_size: .
v_call: TRBV27
j_call: TRBJ1-2
d_call: .
cdr3_aa: CASRLTGTLGYTF
cdr3_nt: TGTGCCAGCAGACTAACCGGGACACTTGGCTACACCTTC

clone_size: .
v_call: TRBV20-1
j_call: TRBJ2-1
d_call: TRBD2
cdr3_aa: CSATHSSGWSYNEQFF
cdr3_nt: TGCAGTGCTACTCATTCTAGCGGCTGGTCCTACAATGAGCAGTTCTTC

clone_size: few
v_call: TRBV20-1
j_call: TRBJ1-4
d_call: .
cdr3_aa: CSATPDADEKLFF
cdr3_nt: TGCAGTGCTACCCCTGATGCGGATGAAAAACTGTTTTTT

clone_size: few
v_call: TRBV9
j_call: TRBJ1-2
d_call: TRBD1
cdr3_aa: CASSVERGLGYTF
cdr3_nt: TGTGCCAGCAGCGTAGAAAGGGGGCTTGGCTACACCTTC

clone_size: many
v_call: TRBV5-5
j_call: TRBJ2-7
d_call: TRBD1
cdr3_aa: CASSLEGQGYEQYF
cdr3_nt: TGTGCCAGCAGCTTAGAGGGACAGGGCTACGAGCAGTACTTC

clone_size: few
v_call: TRBV30
j_call: TRBJ2-7
d_call: TRBD1
cdr3_aa: CAWSLTGVSYEQYF
cdr3_nt: TGTGCCTGGAGTTTGACAGGGGTTTCCTACGAGCAGTACTTC

clone_size: .
v_call: TRBV11-2
j_call: TRBJ2-3
d_call: .
cdr3_aa: CASSLVSGRADTQYF
cdr3_nt: TGTGCCAGCAGCTTAGTTTCAGGGCGGGCAGATACGCAGTATTTT

clone_size: .
v_call: TRBV2
j_call: TRBJ1-2
d_call: .
cdr3_aa: CASSEAQAGTFYGYTF
cdr3_nt: TGTGCCAGCAGTGAAGCGCAGGCAGGGACGTTTTATGGCTACACCTTC

clone_size: few
v_call: TRBV14
j_call: TRBJ2-7
d_call: TRBD1
cdr3_aa: CASSQGTGWYREQYF
cdr3_nt: TGTGCCAGCAGCCAAGGGACAGGATGGTATAGGGAGCAGTACTTC

clone_size: few
v_call: TRBV15
j_call: TRBJ1-5
d_call: .
cdr3_aa: CATAGDGNQPQHF
cdr3_nt: TGTGCCACCGCAGGGGACGGCAATCAGCCCCAGCATTTT

clone_size: few
v_call: TRBV11-2
j_call: TRBJ1-3
d_call: .
cdr3_aa: CASSLRRAGAGNTIYF
cdr3_nt: TGTGCCAGCAGCCTAAGGCGGGCTGGGGCTGGAAACACCATATATTTT

clone_size: few
v_call: TRBV3-1
j_call: TRBJ2-1
d_call: .
cdr3_aa: CASSFSEYEQFF
cdr3_nt: TGTGCCAGCAGCTTTAGTGAGTATGAGCAGTTCTTC

clone_size: .
v_call: TRBV12-3/TRBV12-4
j_call: TRBJ2-7
d_call: .
cdr3_aa: CASSLTERGQQYF
cdr3_nt: TGTGCCAGCAGTCTCACGGAGAGGGGACAGCAGTACTTC

clone_size: few
v_call: TRBV15
j_call: TRBJ2-4
d_call: TRBD1
cdr3_aa: CATSREKGAKNIQYF
cdr3_nt: TGTGCCACCAGCAGAGAGAAGGGGGCGAAAAACATTCAGTACTTC

clone_size: few
v_call: TRBV18
j_call: TRBJ2-2
d_call: .
cdr3_aa: CASSPSRNTGELFF
cdr3_nt: TGTGCCAGCTCACCATCAAGGAACACCGGGGAGCTGTTTTTT

clone_size: .
v_call: TRBV15
j_call: TRBJ1-5
d_call: .
cdr3_aa: CATSREGSLGQPQHF
cdr3_nt: TGTGCCACCAGCAGAGAAGGCAGCCTAGGGCAGCCCCAGCATTTT

clone_size: .
v_call: TRBV10-2
j_call: TRBJ2-1
d_call: .
cdr3_aa: CASSEYHRVDYEQFF
cdr3_nt: TGCGCCAGCAGTGAATATCATCGAGTGGATTATGAGCAGTTCTTC

clone_size: few
v_call: TRBV6-5
j_call: TRBJ1-3
d_call: .
cdr3_aa: CASSATSSSGNTIYF
cdr3_nt: TGTGCCAGCAGTGCGACCTCCAGCTCTGGAAACACCATATATTTT

clone_size: .
v_call: TRBV6-5
j_call: TRBJ2-1
d_call: .
cdr3_aa: CASSYFSSPLSYNEQFF
cdr3_nt: TGTGCCAGCAGTTACTTTTCTTCCCCGTTATCCTACAATGAGCAGTTCTTC

clone_size: few
v_call: TRBV7-9
j_call: TRBJ1-2
d_call: .
cdr3_aa: CASSFTSLGRGYGYTF
cdr3_nt: TGTGCCAGCAGCTTCACCTCACTGGGCAGGGGCTATGGCTACACCTTC

clone_size: few
v_call: TRBV12-3/TRBV12-4
j_call: TRBJ1-6
d_call: .
cdr3_aa: CASSLTSSPLHF
cdr3_nt: TGTGCCAGCAGTTTAACTTCTTCACCCCTCCACTTT